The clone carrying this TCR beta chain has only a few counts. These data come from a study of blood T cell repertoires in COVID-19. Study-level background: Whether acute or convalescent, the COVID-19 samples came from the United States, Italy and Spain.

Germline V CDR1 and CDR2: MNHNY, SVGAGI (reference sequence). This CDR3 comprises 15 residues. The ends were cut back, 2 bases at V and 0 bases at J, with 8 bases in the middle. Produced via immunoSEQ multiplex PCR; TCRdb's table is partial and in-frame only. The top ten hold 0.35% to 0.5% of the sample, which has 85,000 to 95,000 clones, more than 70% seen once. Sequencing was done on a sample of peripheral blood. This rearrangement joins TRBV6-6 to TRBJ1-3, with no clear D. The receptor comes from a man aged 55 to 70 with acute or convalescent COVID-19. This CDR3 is CASSYGAISGNTIYF. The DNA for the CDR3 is TGTGCCAGCAGTTACGGAGCGATCTCTGGAAACACCATATATTTT.